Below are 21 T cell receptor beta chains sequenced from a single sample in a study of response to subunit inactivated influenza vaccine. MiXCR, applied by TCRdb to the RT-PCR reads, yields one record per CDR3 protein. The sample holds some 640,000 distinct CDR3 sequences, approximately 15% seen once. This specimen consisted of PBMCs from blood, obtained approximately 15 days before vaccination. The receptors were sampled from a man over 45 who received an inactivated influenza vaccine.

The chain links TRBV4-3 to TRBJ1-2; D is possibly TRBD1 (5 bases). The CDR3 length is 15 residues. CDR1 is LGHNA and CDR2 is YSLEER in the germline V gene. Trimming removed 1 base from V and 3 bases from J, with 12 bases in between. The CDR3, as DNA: TGCGCCAGCAGCCAAGCGGGGGGTATCGACTATGGCTACACCTTC. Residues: CASSQAGGIDYGYTF.

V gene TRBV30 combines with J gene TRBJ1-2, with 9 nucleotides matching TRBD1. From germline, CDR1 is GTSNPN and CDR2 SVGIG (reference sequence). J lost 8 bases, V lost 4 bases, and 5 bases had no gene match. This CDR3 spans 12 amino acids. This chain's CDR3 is CAWTRTGDGYTF. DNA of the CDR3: TGTGCCTGGACCCGGACAGGGGACGGCTACACCTTC.

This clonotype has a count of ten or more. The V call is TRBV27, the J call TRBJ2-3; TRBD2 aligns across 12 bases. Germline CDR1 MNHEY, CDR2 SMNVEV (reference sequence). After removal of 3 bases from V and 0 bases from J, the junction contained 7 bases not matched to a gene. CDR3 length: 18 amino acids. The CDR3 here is CASSFLTSGSYSTDTQYF. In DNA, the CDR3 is TGTGCCAGCAGTTTTTTGACTAGCGGGAGTTATAGCACAGATACGCAGTATTTT.

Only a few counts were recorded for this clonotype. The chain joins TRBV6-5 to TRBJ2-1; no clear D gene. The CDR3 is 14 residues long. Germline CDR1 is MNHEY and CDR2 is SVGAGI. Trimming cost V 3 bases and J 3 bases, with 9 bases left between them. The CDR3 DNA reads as TGTGCCAGCAGTTATAGGATGGTCTACAATGAGCAGTTCTTC. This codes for CASSYRMVYNEQFF.

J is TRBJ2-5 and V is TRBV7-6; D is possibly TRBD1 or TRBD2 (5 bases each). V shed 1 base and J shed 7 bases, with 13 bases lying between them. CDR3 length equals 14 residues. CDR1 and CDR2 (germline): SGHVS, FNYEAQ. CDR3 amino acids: CASSLGDGMGTQYF. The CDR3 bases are TGTGCCAGCAGCTTAGGGGACGGGATGGGGACCCAGTACTTC.

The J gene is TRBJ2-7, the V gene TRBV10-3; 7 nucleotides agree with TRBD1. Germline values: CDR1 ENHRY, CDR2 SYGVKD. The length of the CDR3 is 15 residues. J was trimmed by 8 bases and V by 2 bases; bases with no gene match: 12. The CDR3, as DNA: TGTGCCATCAGTGAGCCGGAGACAGGGAATGTCAAGCAGTACTTC. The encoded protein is CAISEPETGNVKQYF.

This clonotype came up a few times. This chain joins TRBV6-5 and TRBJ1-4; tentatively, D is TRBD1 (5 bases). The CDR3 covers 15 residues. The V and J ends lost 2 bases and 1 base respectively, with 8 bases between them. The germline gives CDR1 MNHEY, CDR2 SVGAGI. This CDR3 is CASSYRQGTNEKLFF. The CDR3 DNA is TGTGCCAGCAGTTACCGCCAGGGAACTAATGAAAAACTGTTTTTT.

The CDR3 region has the DNA TGTGCCAGCAGCATAGGCCGTTCGGGACAGGGGTCGTCACCCCTCCACTTT. It specifies CASSIGRSGQGSSPLHF. This rearrangement joins TRBV7-2 to TRBJ1-6, with 10 bases that match TRBD1. The germline V gene has CDR1 SGHTA and CDR2 FQGNSA. The V and J ends lost 5 bases and 10 bases, in that order; junction bases with no gene match: 14. This CDR3 region has 17 residues.

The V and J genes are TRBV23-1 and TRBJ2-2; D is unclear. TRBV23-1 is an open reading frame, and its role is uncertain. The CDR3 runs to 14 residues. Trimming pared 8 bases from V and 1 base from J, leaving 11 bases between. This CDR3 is CASAGLENTGELFF. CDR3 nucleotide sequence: TGCGCCAGCGCCGGATTGGAGAACACCGGGGAGCTGTTTTTT.

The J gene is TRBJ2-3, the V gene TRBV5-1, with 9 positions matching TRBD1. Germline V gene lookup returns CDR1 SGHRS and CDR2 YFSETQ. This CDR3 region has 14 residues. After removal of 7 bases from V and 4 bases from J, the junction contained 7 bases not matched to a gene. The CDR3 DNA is TGCGCCAGCCTCCGGGACAGGGTTCCAGATACGCAGTATTTT. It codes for CASLRDRVPDTQYF.

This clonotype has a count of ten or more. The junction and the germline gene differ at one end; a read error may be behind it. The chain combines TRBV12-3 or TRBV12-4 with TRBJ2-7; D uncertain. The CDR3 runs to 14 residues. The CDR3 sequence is CASSLQLFSHEQYF. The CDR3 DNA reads TGTGCCAGCAGCCTACAGCTTTTCTCCCACGAGCAGTACTTC.

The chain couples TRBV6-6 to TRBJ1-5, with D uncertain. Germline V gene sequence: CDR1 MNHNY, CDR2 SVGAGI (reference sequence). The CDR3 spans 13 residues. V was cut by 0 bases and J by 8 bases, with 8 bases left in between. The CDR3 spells CASSYSSREPQHF. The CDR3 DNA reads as TGTGCCAGCAGTTACTCTTCTCGAGAGCCCCAGCATTTT.

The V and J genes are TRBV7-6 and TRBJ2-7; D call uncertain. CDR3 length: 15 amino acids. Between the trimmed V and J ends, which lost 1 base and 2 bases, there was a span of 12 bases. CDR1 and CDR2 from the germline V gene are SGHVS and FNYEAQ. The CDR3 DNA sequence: TGTGCCAGCAGCTTAGTAGGGAAATCAACCTACGAGCAGTACTTC. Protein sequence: CASSLVGKSTYEQYF.

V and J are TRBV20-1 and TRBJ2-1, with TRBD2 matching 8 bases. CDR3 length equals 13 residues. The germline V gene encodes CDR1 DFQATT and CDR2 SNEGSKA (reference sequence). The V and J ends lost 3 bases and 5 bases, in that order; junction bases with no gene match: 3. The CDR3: CSASGRANNEQFF. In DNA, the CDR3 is TGCAGTGCTAGCGGGAGGGCCAACAATGAGCAGTTCTTC.

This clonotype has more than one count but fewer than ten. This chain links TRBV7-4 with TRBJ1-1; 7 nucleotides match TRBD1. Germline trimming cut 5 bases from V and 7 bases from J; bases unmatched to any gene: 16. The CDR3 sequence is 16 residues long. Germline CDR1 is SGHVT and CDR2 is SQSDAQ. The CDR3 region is CASSPLDPGTEVEAFF. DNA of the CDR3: TGTGCCAGCAGCCCCCTCGACCCCGGGACAGAGGTTGAAGCTTTCTTT.

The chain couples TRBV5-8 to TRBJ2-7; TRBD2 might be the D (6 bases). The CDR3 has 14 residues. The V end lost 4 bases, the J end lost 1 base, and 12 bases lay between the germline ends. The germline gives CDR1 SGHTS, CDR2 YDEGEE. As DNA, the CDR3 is TGTGCCAGCAGCCCAGAGCGGGCTTCCTACGAGCAGTACTTC. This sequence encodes CASSPERASYEQYF. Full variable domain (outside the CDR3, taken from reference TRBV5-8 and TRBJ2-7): EAGVTQSPTHLIKTRGQQATLRCSPISGHTSVYWYQQALGLGLQFLLWYDEGEERNRGNFPPRFSGRQFPNYSSELNVNALELEDSALYLCASSPERASYEQYFGPGTRLTVT.

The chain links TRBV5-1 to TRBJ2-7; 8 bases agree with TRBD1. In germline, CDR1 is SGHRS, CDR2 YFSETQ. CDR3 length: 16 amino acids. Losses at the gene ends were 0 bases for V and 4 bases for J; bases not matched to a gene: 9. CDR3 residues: CASSLDPAGGLYEQYF. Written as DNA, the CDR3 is TGCGCCAGCAGCTTGGATCCCGCAGGGGGCTTATACGAGCAGTACTTC. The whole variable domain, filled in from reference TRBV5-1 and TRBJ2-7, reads KAGVTQTPRYLIKTRGQQVTLSCSPISGHRSVSWYQQTPGQGLQFLFEYFSETQRNKGNFPGRFSGRQFSNSRSEMNVSTLELGDSALYLCASSLDPAGGLYEQYFGPGTRLTVT.

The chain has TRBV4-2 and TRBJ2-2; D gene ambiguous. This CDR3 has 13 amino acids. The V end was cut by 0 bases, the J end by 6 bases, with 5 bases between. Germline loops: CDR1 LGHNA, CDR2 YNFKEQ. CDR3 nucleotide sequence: TGTGCCAGCAGCCAAGATAGGTCCGGGGAGCTGTTTTTT. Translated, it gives CASSQDRSGELFF.

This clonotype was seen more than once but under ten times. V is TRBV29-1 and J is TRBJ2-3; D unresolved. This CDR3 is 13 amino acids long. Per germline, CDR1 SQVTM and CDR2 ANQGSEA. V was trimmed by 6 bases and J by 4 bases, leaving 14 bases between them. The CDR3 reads CSVRFWSADTQYF. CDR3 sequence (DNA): TGCAGCGTCAGGTTCTGGAGCGCAGATACGCAGTATTTT.

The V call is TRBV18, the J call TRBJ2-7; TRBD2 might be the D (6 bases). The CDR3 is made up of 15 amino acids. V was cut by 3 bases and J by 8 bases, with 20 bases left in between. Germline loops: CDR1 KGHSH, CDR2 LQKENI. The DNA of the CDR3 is TGTGCCAGCTCACCCCGGGAGAGAATTGATGGCAAGCAGTACTTC. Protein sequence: CASSPRERIDGKQYF.

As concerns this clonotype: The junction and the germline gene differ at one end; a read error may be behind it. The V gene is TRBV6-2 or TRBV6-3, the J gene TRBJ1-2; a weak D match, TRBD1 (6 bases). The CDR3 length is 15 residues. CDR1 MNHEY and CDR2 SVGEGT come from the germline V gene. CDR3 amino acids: CASNPLGQRNSGYTF. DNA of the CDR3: TGTGCCAGCAATCCCCTAGGACAGCGAAACTCTGGCTACACCTTC.